These 14 T cell receptor beta chains share one sample of origin, sequenced in a study of T cell repertoires in ileal Crohn's disease. TCRdb's copy holds only in-frame clones and misses some; the assay was immunoSEQ multiplex PCR. The profile covers more than 60,000 clones, with 85% to 90% appearing a single time and roughly 1.9% taken by the ten largest. Sample time point: neoterminal ileum biopsy at postoperative endoscopy, about 6 months after surgery. Source material: ileal tissue. Receptor source: an adult with Crohn's disease.

The chain employs TRBV19 and TRBJ1-1; D might be TRBD1 (6 bases). Germline CDR1 reads LNHDA; CDR2 reads SQIVND (reference sequence). The CDR3 is 15 amino acids. Trimming pared 5 bases from V and 3 bases from J, leaving 16 bases between. CDR3 in DNA: TGTGCCAGTAGTCCTTCCGGGGGGCTCTACACTGAAGCTTTCTTT. Protein: CASSPSGGLYTEAFF.

This chain's CDR3 is CASSAPGGYTF. The CDR3 region has the DNA TGTGCCAGCAGCGCCCCCGGGGGCTACACCTTC. The chain is built from TRBV9 and TRBJ1-2; D gene ambiguous. Between the trimmed V and J ends, which lost 3 bases and 8 bases, there was a span of 8 bases. The CDR3 loop spans 11 amino acids. CDR1 and CDR2 from the germline V gene are SGDLS and YYNGEE. Full variable domain (rest looked up from reference TRBV9 and TRBJ1-2): DSGVTQTPKHLITATGQRVTLRCSPRSGDLSVYWYQQSLDQGLQFLIQYYNGEERAKGNILERFSAQQFPDLHSELNLSSLELGDSALYFCASSAPGGYTFGSGTRLTVV.

The rearrangement uses TRBV12-5 and TRBJ2-7; D gene uncertain. Between the trimmed V and J ends, which lost 9 bases and 1 base, there was a span of 10 bases. There are 12 residues in the CDR3. Looked up from germline, CDR1 is LGHNT and CDR2 is FRNRAP. CDR3 nucleotides: TGTGCTAGCGGCCGGGTGTCCTACGAGCAGTACTTC. It codes for CASGRVSYEQYF. Variable domain in full (rest from reference TRBV12-5 and TRBJ2-7): DARVTQTPRHKVTEMGQEVTMRCQPILGHNTVFWYRQTMMQGLELLAYFRNRAPLDDSGMPKDRFSAEMPDATLATLKIQPSEPRDSAVYFCASGRVSYEQYFGPGTRLTVT.

Worth noting for this clone: A read error may produce the germline difference seen at one junction end. J is TRBJ2-2 and V is TRBV4-1; tentatively, D is TRBD1 (6 bases). The CDR3 is made up of 17 amino acids. Germline-derived CDR1 and CDR2 are MGHRA and YSYEKL. CDR3 nucleotide sequence: TGCGCCAGCAGCCAAGATACGGCAGGGGCGAAAACCGGGGAGCTGTTTTTT. Translated: CASSQDTAGAKTGELFF.

The chain uses TRBV7-3 and TRBJ2-1; D perhaps matches TRBD2 (6 bases). CDR3 length: 16 residues. V lost 0 bases and J lost 2, with 11 bases in between. CDR1 and CDR2 from the germline V gene are SGHTA and FQGTGA. The CDR3 here is CASSLTGGTAYNEQFF. Here the CDR3 DNA reads TGTGCCAGCAGCTTAACGGGGGGTACGGCCTACAATGAGCAGTTCTTC.

J is TRBJ2-7 and V is TRBV7-9, with 9 bases aligning to TRBD1. The V segment lost 1 base and the J segment 6 bases; nucleotides outside the gene matches: 1. The CDR3 loop spans 13 amino acids. Germline loops: CDR1 SEHNR, CDR2 FQNEAQ (reference sequence). The chain's CDR3 is CASSLGTGAEQYF. CDR3 nucleotides: TGTGCCAGCAGCTTAGGGACAGGGGCCGAGCAGTACTTC.

This chain joins TRBV5-1 and TRBJ1-1, with unresolved D. V shed 4 bases and J shed 5 bases, with 18 bases lying between them. Germline assignment: CDR1 SGHRS and CDR2 YFSETQ. This CDR3 is 15 amino acids long. CDR3 in amino acids: CASSLESEAMTEAFF. The CDR3 DNA reads TGCGCCAGCAGCCTGGAAAGCGAAGCGATGACTGAAGCTTTCTTT.

This clone was recorded a few times. The J gene is TRBJ2-2, the V gene TRBV19, with 9 bases aligning to TRBD1. Germline V gene data show CDR1 as LNHDA and CDR2 as SQIVND (reference sequence). V shed 4 bases, J shed 6 bases, and the junction held 3 bases outside the gene matches. The CDR3 sequence is 14 residues long. The DNA for the CDR3 is TGTGCCAGTAGTACAACAGGGGGCGCCGGGGAGCTGTTTTTT. Its protein product is CASSTTGGAGELFF.

The chain employs TRBV7-8 and TRBJ2-7; 7 bases are a match to TRBD2. Germline trimming cut 4 bases from V and 0 bases from J; bases unmatched to any gene: 9. The CDR3 runs to 16 residues. Germline values: CDR1 SGHVS, CDR2 FQNEAQ. The CDR3 protein is CASSSPRRGNSYEQYV. CDR3 bases: TGTGCCAGCAGCTCGCCCCGGCGGGGGAACTCCTACGAGCAGTACGTC.

CDR3 nucleotide sequence: TGTGCCAGCAGCCAGTGGGACAGGGAAGAGACCCAGTACTTC. Its translation: CASSQWDREETQYF. The gene calls are TRBV14 and TRBJ2-5; TRBD1 agrees at 9 bases. After removal of 3 bases from V and 3 bases from J, the junction contained 2 bases not matched to a gene. Germline CDR1 SGHDN, CDR2 FVKESK. This CDR3 is 14 amino acids long.

The gene calls are TRBV14 and TRBJ2-2; possible D gene TRBD1, 6 bases. V was shortened by 5 bases and J by 6 bases, with 13 bases between the two germline ends. CDR3 length: 14 amino acids. Germline V gives CDR1 SGHDN, CDR2 FVKESK. DNA for the CDR3: TGTGCCAGCAGCTCACAGGGTTCGGCCGGGGAGCTGTTTTTT. This translates into CASSSQGSAGELFF.

The CDR3 here is CASSPGPGYEQYV. As DNA, the CDR3 is TGTGCCAGCAGCCCTGGGCCCGGTTACGAGCAGTACGTC. This chain uses TRBV7-6 with TRBJ2-7; D is uncertain. Trimming stripped 5 bases from V and 4 bases from J, with 12 bases between. The germline V gene encodes CDR1 SGHVS and CDR2 FNYEAQ. The CDR3 loop spans 13 amino acids.

This chain uses TRBV25-1 with TRBJ2-1; 7 bases are a match to TRBD1. Per the germline V gene, CDR1 is MGHDK and CDR2 is SYGVNS. After removal of 4 bases from V and 4 bases from J, the junction contained 16 bases not matched to a gene. The CDR3 runs to 18 residues. DNA of the CDR3: TGTGCCAGCAGTGTAACGGCCGCTACAGGGGTAAGGTACAATGAGCAGTTCTTC. As protein: CASSVTAATGVRYNEQFF.

The chain is built from TRBV5-1 and TRBJ2-2; weak D call: TRBD2 (6 bases). V lost 0 bases and J lost 4, with 13 bases in between. CDR3 size: 16 residues. Germline lookup yields CDR1 SGHRS and CDR2 YFSETQ. The CDR3 sequence: CASSLGNGGLTGELFF. DNA of the CDR3: TGCGCCAGCAGCTTGGGGAACGGGGGTCTCACCGGGGAGCTGTTTTTT.